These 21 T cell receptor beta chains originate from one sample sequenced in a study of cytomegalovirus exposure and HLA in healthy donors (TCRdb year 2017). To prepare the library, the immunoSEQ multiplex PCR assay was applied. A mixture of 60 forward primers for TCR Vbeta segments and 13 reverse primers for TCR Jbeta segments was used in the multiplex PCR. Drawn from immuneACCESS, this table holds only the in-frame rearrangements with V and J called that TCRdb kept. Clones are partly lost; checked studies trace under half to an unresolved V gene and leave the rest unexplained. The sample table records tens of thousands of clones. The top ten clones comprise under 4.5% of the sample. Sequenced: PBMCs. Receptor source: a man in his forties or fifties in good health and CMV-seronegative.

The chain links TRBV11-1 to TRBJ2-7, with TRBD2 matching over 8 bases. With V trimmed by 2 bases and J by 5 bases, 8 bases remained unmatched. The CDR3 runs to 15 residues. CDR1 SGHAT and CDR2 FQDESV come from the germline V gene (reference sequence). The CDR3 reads CASSLTPGGRNEQYF. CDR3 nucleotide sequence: TGTGCCAGCAGCTTAACCCCCGGCGGGAGGAACGAGCAGTACTTC.

Here the CDR3 DNA reads TGTGCCAGCAGTGACTCAGAGACTAGCTACGAGCAGTACTTC. Amino acid sequence: CASSDSETSYEQYF. The J gene is TRBJ2-7, the V gene TRBV6-4; weak D call: TRBD2 (6 bases). Germline V gene sequence: CDR1 MRHNA, CDR2 SNTAGT. The V end was cut by 0 bases, the J end by 3 bases, with 9 bases between. CDR3 length equals 14 residues.

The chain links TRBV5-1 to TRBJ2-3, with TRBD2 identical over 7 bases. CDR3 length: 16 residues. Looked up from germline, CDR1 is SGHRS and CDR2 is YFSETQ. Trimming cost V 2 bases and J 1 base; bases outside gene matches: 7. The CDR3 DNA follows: TGCGCCAGCAGCTTATCAGGCGGGAGTCGCACAGATACGCAGTATTTT. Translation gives CASSLSGGSRTDTQYF.

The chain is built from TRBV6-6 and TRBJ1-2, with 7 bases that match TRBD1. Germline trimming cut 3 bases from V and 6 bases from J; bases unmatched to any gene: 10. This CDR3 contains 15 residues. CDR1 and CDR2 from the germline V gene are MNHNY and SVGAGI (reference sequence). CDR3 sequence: CASSYAEQGLHGYTF. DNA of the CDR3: TGTGCCAGCAGTTATGCGGAACAGGGGCTGCATGGCTACACCTTC.

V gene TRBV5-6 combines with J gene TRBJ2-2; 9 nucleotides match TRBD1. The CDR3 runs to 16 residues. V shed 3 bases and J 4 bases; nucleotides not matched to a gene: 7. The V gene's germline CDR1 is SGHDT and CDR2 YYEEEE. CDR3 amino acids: CASSWGTGIFTGELFF. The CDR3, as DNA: TGTGCCAGCAGCTGGGGGACAGGGATATTCACCGGGGAGCTGTTTTTT. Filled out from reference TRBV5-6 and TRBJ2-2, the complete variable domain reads DAGVTQSPTHLIKTRGQQVTLRCSPKSGHDTVSWYQQALGQGPQFIFQYYEEEERQRGNFPDRFSGHQFPNYSSELNVNALLLGDSALYLCASSWGTGIFTGELFFGEGSRLTVL.

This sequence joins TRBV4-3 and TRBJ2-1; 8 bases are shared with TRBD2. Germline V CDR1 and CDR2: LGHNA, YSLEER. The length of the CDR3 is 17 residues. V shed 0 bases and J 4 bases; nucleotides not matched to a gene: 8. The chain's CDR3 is CASSQDVPREGYNEQFF. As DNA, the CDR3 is TGCGCCAGCAGCCAAGATGTTCCCCGGGAGGGGTACAATGAGCAGTTCTTC.

DNA for the CDR3: TGTGCCAGAAGCCCCCCGACTGAAGGGGCCAGATTCGGCTACACCTTC. Translated: CARSPPTEGARFGYTF. This chain joins TRBV5-3 and TRBJ1-2, with D possibly being TRBD1 (5 bases). TRBV5-3 is an open reading frame whose function is uncertain. Deletions cut 4 bases from V and 8 bases from J, with 24 bases between. The CDR3 runs 16 residues.

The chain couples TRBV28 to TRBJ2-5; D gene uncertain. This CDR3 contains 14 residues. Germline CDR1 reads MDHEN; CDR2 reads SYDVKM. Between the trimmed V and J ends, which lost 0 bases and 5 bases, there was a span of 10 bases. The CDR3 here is CASSLWTNDETQYF. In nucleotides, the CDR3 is TGTGCCAGCAGTTTATGGACAAATGATGAGACCCAGTACTTC.

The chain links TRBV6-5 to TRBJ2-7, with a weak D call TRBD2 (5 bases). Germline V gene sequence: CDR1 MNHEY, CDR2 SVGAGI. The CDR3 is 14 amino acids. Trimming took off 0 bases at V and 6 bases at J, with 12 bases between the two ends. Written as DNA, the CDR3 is TGTGCCAGCAGTTACTCCCGGACTTTTTCCGAGCAGTACTTC. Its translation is CASSYSRTFSEQYF.

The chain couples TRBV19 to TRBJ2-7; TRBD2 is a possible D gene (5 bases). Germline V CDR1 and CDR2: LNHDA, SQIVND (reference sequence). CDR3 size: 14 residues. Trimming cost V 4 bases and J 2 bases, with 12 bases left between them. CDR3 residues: CASSTTRETYEQYF. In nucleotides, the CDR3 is TGTGCCAGTAGTACGACGAGGGAAACCTACGAGCAGTACTTC.

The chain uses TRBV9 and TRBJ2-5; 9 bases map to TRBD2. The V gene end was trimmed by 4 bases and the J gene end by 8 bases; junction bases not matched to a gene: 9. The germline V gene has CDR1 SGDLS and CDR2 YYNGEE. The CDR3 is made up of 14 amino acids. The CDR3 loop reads CASSPPGLARTQYF. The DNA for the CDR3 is TGTGCCAGCAGCCCACCGGGACTAGCTCGTACCCAGTACTTC.

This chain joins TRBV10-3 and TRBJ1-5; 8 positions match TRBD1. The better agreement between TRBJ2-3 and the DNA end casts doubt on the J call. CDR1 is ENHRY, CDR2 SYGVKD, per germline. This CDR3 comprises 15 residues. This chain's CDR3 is CAISDRTGSNQPQYF. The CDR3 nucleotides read TGTGCCATCAGTGATCGGACAGGGAGCAATCAGCCCCAGTATTTT.

The chain's CDR3 is CATVPGQGHSPLHF. CDR3 sequence (DNA): TGTGCCACCGTGCCCGGACAGGGACATTCACCCCTCCACTTT. The chain employs TRBV6-5 and TRBJ1-6; TRBD1 aligns across 8 bases. The CDR3 runs to 14 residues. Germline CDR1 MNHEY, CDR2 SVGAGI. Trimming took 10 bases from V and 8 from J; bases not matched to a gene: 10.

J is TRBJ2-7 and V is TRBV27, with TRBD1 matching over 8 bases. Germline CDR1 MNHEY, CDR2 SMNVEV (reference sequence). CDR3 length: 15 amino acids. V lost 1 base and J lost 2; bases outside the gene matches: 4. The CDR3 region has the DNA TGTGCCAGCAGTTTATTGGGACAGGACACCTACGAGCAGTACTTC. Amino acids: CASSLLGQDTYEQYF.

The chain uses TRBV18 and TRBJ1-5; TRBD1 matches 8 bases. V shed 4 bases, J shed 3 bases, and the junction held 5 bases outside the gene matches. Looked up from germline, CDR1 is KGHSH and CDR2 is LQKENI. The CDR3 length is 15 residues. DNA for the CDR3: TGTGCCAGCTCACGAAGGGGACAGGACAATCAGCCCCAGCATTTT. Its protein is CASSRRGQDNQPQHF.

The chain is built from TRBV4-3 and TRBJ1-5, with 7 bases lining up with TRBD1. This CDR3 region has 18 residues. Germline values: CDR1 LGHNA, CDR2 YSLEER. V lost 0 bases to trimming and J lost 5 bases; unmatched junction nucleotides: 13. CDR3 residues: CASSQDAAGSRGDQPQHF. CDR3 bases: TGCGCCAGCAGCCAAGATGCAGCCGGGTCCAGGGGGGATCAGCCCCAGCATTTT.

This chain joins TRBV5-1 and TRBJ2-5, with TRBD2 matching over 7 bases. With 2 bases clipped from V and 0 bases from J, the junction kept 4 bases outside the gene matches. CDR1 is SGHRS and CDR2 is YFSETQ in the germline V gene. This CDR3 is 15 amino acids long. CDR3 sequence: CASSLGLADQETQYF. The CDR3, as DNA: TGCGCCAGCAGCTTAGGGCTAGCGGACCAAGAGACCCAGTACTTC.

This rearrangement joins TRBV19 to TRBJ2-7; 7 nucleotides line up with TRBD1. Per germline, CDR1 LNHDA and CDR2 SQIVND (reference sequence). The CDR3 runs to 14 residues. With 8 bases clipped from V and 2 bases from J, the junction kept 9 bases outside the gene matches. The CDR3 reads CASGRDSLAYEQYF. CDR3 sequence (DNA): TGTGCCAGTGGCCGGGACAGCCTAGCCTACGAGCAGTACTTC.

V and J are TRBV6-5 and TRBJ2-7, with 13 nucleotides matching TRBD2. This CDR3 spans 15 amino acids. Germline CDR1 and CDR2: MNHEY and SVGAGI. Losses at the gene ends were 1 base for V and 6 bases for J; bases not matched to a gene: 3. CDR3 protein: CASSYWGTSGTEQYF. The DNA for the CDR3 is TGTGCCAGCAGTTACTGGGGGACTAGCGGGACCGAGCAGTACTTC.

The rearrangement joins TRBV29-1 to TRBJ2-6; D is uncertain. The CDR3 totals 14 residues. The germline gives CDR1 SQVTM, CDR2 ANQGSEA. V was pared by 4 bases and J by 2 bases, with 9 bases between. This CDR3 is CSVVAPPGANVLTF. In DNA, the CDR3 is TGCAGCGTTGTAGCCCCCCCTGGGGCCAACGTCCTGACTTTC.

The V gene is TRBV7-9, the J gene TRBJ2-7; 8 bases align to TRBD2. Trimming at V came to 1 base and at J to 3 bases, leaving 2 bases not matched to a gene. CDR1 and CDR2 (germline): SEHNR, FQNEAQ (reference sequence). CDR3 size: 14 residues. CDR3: CASSLGSGSYEQYF. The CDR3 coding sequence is TGTGCCAGCAGCTTAGGGAGCGGGAGCTACGAGCAGTACTTC.